The 31 T cell receptor beta chains below come from one sample, sequenced in a study of CD8 T cells in Susac syndrome. Random hexamers were used to reverse transcribe 0.5 to 1 ug of RNA. One entry per CDR3 protein, called by TCRdb with MiXCR from the immunoSEQ multiplex PCR reads. Here the sample spans 150,000 to 200,000 distinct CDR3 sequences, approximately 96% being singletons. Specimen: CD8+ T cells from PBMCs. The receptors here all came from a human donor with multiple sclerosis.

This sequence joins TRBV20-1 and TRBJ2-1, with TRBD2 as a possible D gene (6 bases). Germline V lookup: CDR1 DFQATT, CDR2 SNEGSKA (reference sequence). Trimming stripped 0 bases from V and 8 bases from J, with 20 bases between. The CDR3 spans 16 residues. The CDR3 spells CSARDLELAYVDEQFF. The DNA for the CDR3 is TGCAGTGCTAGAGATTTGGAACTAGCTTACGTCGATGAGCAGTTCTTC.

The chain recombines TRBV2 with TRBJ1-5; no definite D call. V dropped 4 bases and J dropped 0 bases, with 7 bases sitting between them. CDR3 length: 14 amino acids. Germline lookup yields CDR1 SNHLY and CDR2 FYNNEI. This chain's CDR3 is CASSADYSNQPQHF. The CDR3 region has the DNA TGTGCCAGCAGTGCCGATTATAGCAATCAGCCCCAGCATTTT.

The genes are TRBV3-1 and TRBJ2-7; D not resolved. Germline assignment: CDR1 LGHDT and CDR2 YNNKEL (reference sequence). The CDR3 covers 15 residues. The V end lost 1 base, the J end lost 2 bases, and 12 bases lay between the germline ends. The CDR3 sequence: CASSQGLLAAYEQYF. The CDR3 DNA reads as TGTGCCAGCAGCCAAGGTCTCCTGGCAGCCTACGAGCAGTACTTC.

V gene TRBV6-5 combines with J gene TRBJ1-1, with D perhaps matching TRBD1 (5 bases). The V gene lost 7 bases and the J gene lost 10 bases, with 19 bases spanning the gap. In germline, CDR1 is MNHEY, CDR2 SVGAGI. The CDR3 is 13 amino acids. The CDR3 reads CASNRDGGTGAFF. The CDR3 DNA sequence: TGTGCCAGCAACCGGGACGGCGGAACCGGAGCTTTCTTT.

The chain is built from TRBV11-2 and TRBJ2-1; no definite D call. The germline V and J ends were trimmed by 0 bases and 2 bases, with 14 bases remaining between them. Germline CDR1 reads SGHAT; CDR2 reads FQNNGV. CDR3 length equals 17 residues. CDR3 protein: CASSLDIGTSAYNEQFF. The DNA of the CDR3 is TGTGCCAGCAGCTTAGATATAGGAACGTCCGCCTACAATGAGCAGTTCTTC.

V is TRBV2 and J is TRBJ2-2, with a tentative D call TRBD1 (5 bases). Germline CDR1 and CDR2: SNHLY and FYNNEI. V was shortened by 6 bases and J by 2 bases, with 13 bases between the two germline ends. There are 15 residues in the CDR3. The CDR3 sequence: CASRSRQTNTGELFF. In DNA, the CDR3 is TGTGCCAGCAGGAGCAGACAGACTAACACCGGGGAGCTGTTTTTT.

The rearrangement joins TRBV9 to TRBJ1-2; no clear D. The CDR3 has 14 amino acids. V lost 3 bases, J lost 3 bases, and 12 bases lay in between. Germline V gene sequence: CDR1 SGDLS, CDR2 YYNGEE. The CDR3 spells CASSEVGGDYGYTF. The CDR3 nucleotides are TGTGCCAGCAGCGAGGTGGGTGGTGACTATGGCTACACCTTC.

The V and J genes are TRBV10-2 and TRBJ1-1; D is possibly TRBD1 (5 bases). CDR3 size: 12 residues. From germline, CDR1 is WSHSY and CDR2 SAAADI. V was clipped by 8 bases and J by 1 base, with 8 bases between them. CDR3 nucleotides: TGCGCCAGCGGGCAGGGGAACACTGAAGCTTTCTTT. Its protein product is CASGQGNTEAFF.

The CDR3 DNA follows: TGTGCCAGCAGTTACTCAGGGCAGGTGGATACGCAGTATTTT. Translating gives CASSYSGQVDTQYF. J is TRBJ2-3 and V is TRBV6-2 or TRBV6-3, with unresolved D. This CDR3 contains 14 residues. Trimming cost V 0 bases and J 6 bases, with 10 bases left between them. CDR1 and CDR2 from the germline V gene are MNHEY and SVGEGT.

The chain recombines TRBV9 with TRBJ2-7; weak D call: TRBD1 (6 bases). Germline CDR1 reads SGDLS; CDR2 reads YYNGEE. The CDR3 is made up of 14 amino acids. V was cut by 4 bases and J by 2 bases, with 13 bases left in between. The CDR3 reads CASSRRDNPYEQYF. The CDR3 nucleotides read TGTGCCAGCAGCCGACGGGACAACCCCTACGAGCAGTACTTC.

The chain has TRBV25-1 and TRBJ1-2, with TRBD1 identical over 7 bases. The CDR3 runs 13 residues. J was trimmed by 2 bases and V by 10 bases; bases with no gene match: 7. Germline V lookup: CDR1 MGHDK, CDR2 SYGVNS. The CDR3 protein is CATKRQGNYGYTF. In DNA, the CDR3 is TGTGCCACAAAACGACAGGGAAACTATGGCTACACCTTC.

This chain connects TRBV15 to TRBJ2-7; 11 bases match TRBD2. Germline V CDR1 and CDR2: LNHNV, YYDKDF (reference sequence). The J segment lost 3 bases and the V segment lost 5 bases, leaving 3 bases of the junction unmatched. This CDR3 is 14 amino acids long. The CDR3 region is CATSPGTSGYEQYF. In DNA form, the CDR3 reads TGTGCCACCAGCCCCGGGACTAGCGGCTACGAGCAGTACTTC.

The chain joins TRBV9 to TRBJ2-5, with D unresolved. V shed 0 bases and J shed 1 base, with 7 bases lying between them. The CDR3 is 14 residues long. CDR1 is SGDLS, CDR2 YYNGEE, per germline. CDR3 nucleotide sequence: TGTGCCAGCAGCGTAGTCCCGGCCCAAGAGACCCAGTACTTC. Amino acid sequence: CASSVVPAQETQYF.

The gene calls are TRBV12-3 or TRBV12-4 and TRBJ2-5; 8 nucleotides line up with TRBD1. CDR3 size: 15 residues. After removal of 5 bases from V and 2 bases from J, the junction contained 7 bases not matched to a gene. CDR3 loop: CASSLGQGRQETQYF. For the CDR3, the DNA is TGTGCCAGCAGTCTCGGACAGGGTCGGCAAGAGACCCAGTACTTC.

The genes are TRBV27 and TRBJ2-1, with 15 bases fitting TRBD2. V dropped 0 bases and J dropped 0; count of bases not matched to a gene: 6. CDR1 MNHEY and CDR2 SMNVEV come from the germline V gene (reference sequence). The CDR3 covers 20 residues. The DNA of the CDR3 is TGTGCCAGCAGTTTATCGGGACTAGCGGGAGGCACGAGCTCCTACAATGAGCAGTTCTTC. Encoded protein: CASSLSGLAGGTSSYNEQFF.

The rearrangement uses TRBV27 and TRBJ2-7, with 8 bases matching TRBD1. Germline lookup yields CDR1 MNHEY and CDR2 SMNVEV (reference sequence). This CDR3 spans 15 amino acids. After removal of 6 bases from V and 0 bases from J, the junction contained 7 bases not matched to a gene. CDR3 coding DNA: TGTGCCAGCAGCTCCCGACAGGGGAGCTCCTACGAGCAGTACTTC. It yields the protein CASSSRQGSSYEQYF.

The chain recombines TRBV20-1 with TRBJ2-7, with a weak D call TRBD1 (6 bases). This CDR3 comprises 11 residues. Looked up from germline, CDR1 is DFQATT and CDR2 is SNEGSKA (reference sequence). The V end was cut by 3 bases, the J end by 6 bases, with 9 bases between. The CDR3 region has the DNA TGCAGTGCTAGGGTGGGGGCCGAGCAGTACTTC. Its protein product is CSARVGAEQYF.

The gene calls are TRBV20-1 and TRBJ2-1; TRBD2 agrees at 7 bases. Germline CDR1 is DFQATT and CDR2 is SNEGSKA (reference sequence). CDR3 length equals 14 residues. The V segment lost 1 base and the J segment 6 bases; nucleotides outside the gene matches: 6. DNA of the CDR3: TGCAGTGCTAGAGGTCTAGCGGAACTCAATGAGCAGTTCTTC. Protein sequence: CSARGLAELNEQFF.

The rearrangement links TRBV7-8 to TRBJ1-4, with D possibly being TRBD1 (5 bases). The CDR3 consists of 14 residues. CDR1 and CDR2 from the germline V gene are SGHVS and FQNEAQ. Trimming cost V 5 bases and J 2 bases, with 9 bases left between them. In nucleotides, the CDR3 is TGTGCCAGCAGCCGACAGCGTACTAATGAAAAACTGTTTTTT. As protein: CASSRQRTNEKLFF. The variable domain in full, with the rest retrieved from reference TRBV7-8 and TRBJ1-4, is GAGVSQSPRYKVAKRGQDVALRCDPISGHVSLFWYQQALGQGPEFLTYFQNEAQLDKSGLPSDRFFAERPEGSVSTLKIQRTQQEDSAVYLCASSRQRTNEKLFFGSGTQLSVL.

V is TRBV27 and J is TRBJ2-7; 9 bases line up with TRBD1. V lost 3 bases, J lost 5 bases, and 14 bases stayed unmatched. CDR1 and CDR2 (germline): MNHEY, SMNVEV (reference sequence). The CDR3 extends over 17 amino acids. The CDR3 DNA is TGTGCCAGCAGTTTTTACCCGCCCGGACAGGGGATCGACGAGCAGTACTTC. Its translation: CASSFYPPGQGIDEQYF.

The genes are TRBV11-2 and TRBJ2-7; D tentatively fits TRBD1 or TRBD2 (5 bases each). Germline loops: CDR1 SGHAT, CDR2 FQNNGV. This CDR3 is built from 15 residues. Deletions cut 2 bases from V and 2 bases from J, with 13 bases between. In nucleotides, the CDR3 is TGTGCCAGCAGCTTATTCCCAGGGACCACCTACGAGCAGTACTTC. Protein: CASSLFPGTTYEQYF.

This chain connects TRBV5-1 to TRBJ2-6, with 7 bases that match TRBD1. Germline CDR1 is SGHRS and CDR2 is YFSETQ. The CDR3 consists of 18 residues. V shed 2 bases, J shed 0 bases, and the junction held 8 bases outside the gene matches. The CDR3 DNA reads TGCGCCAGCAGCTTAACGGGACAGAAGCTCTCTGGGGCCAACGTCCTGACTTTC. Translated, it gives CASSLTGQKLSGANVLTF.

The chain has TRBV28 and TRBJ2-7, with 7 bases aligning to TRBD2. V dropped 6 bases and J dropped 5; count of bases not matched to a gene: 10. Germline V CDR1 and CDR2: MDHEN, SYDVKM. The CDR3 spans 14 residues. The DNA of the CDR3 is TGTGCCAGCAGGAGCGGGGTACCCCTCGACGAGCAGTACTTC. Its protein product is CASRSGVPLDEQYF. Looking up the rest from reference TRBV28 and TRBJ2-7 gives the full variable domain: DVKVTQSSRYLVKRTGEKVFLECVQDMDHENMFWYRQDPGLGLRLIYFSYDVKMKEKGDIPEGYSVSREKKERFSLILESASTNQTSMYLCASRSGVPLDEQYFGPGTRLTVT.

This rearrangement joins TRBV28 to TRBJ2-3, with D perhaps matching TRBD2 (6 bases). V dropped 4 bases and J dropped 2 bases, with 13 bases sitting between them. CDR1 is MDHEN, CDR2 SYDVKM, per germline. The CDR3 length is 15 residues. The CDR3 sequence: CASSSGTGLTDTQYF. The CDR3 DNA sequence: TGTGCCAGCAGTTCCGGGACTGGACTCACAGATACGCAGTATTTT.

The rearrangement joins TRBV27 to TRBJ2-3; a possible D gene is TRBD2 (5 bases). V lost 7 bases to trimming and J lost 2 bases, with 13 bases between them. The CDR3 is made up of 14 amino acids. Germline loops: CDR1 MNHEY, CDR2 SMNVEV (reference sequence). CDR3 sequence: CASIWSGDTDTQYF. The DNA of the CDR3 is TGTGCCAGCATCTGGAGCGGAGACACAGATACGCAGTATTTT.

The chain uses TRBV14 and TRBJ2-1; D is perhaps TRBD2 (5 bases). Trimming pared 1 base from V and 4 bases from J, leaving 8 bases between. This CDR3 spans 14 amino acids. Germline V gene lookup returns CDR1 SGHDN and CDR2 FVKESK. CDR3 sequence reads: CASSQGGIYNEQFF. CDR3 bases: TGTGCCAGCAGCCAAGGAGGGATTTACAATGAGCAGTTCTTC.

The gene calls are TRBV2 and TRBJ1-2; D not certain. The CDR3 contains 17 residues. Between the trimmed V and J ends, which lost 6 bases and 2 bases, there was a span of 22 bases. Looked up from germline, CDR1 is SNHLY and CDR2 is FYNNEI. The DNA of the CDR3 is TGTGCCAGCAGCGAACCGACGGACGGGCCCCCCAACTATGGCTACACCTTC. Encoded protein: CASSEPTDGPPNYGYTF.

The rearrangement uses TRBV6-1 and TRBJ2-7, with 8 bases fitting TRBD2. V shed 1 base, J shed 3 bases, and the junction held 5 bases outside the gene matches. The CDR3 loop spans 15 amino acids. The germline gives CDR1 MNHNS, CDR2 SASEGT. For the CDR3, the DNA is TGTGCCAGCAGTGAAGGACGGGAGGGCCTCTACGAGCAGTACTTC. Its protein is CASSEGREGLYEQYF.

The chain couples TRBV4-1 to TRBJ2-7; TRBD2 agrees at 13 bases. There are 16 residues in the CDR3. The V and J ends lost 0 bases and 2 bases, in that order; junction bases with no gene match: 1. The V gene's germline CDR1 is MGHRA and CDR2 YSYEKL. Here the CDR3 reads CASSQETSGGTYEQYF. As DNA, the CDR3 is TGCGCCAGCAGCCAAGAGACTAGCGGGGGGACCTACGAGCAGTACTTC.

This sequence joins TRBV20-1 and TRBJ1-5; perhaps TRBD1 as D (6 bases). The CDR3 has 15 residues. Germline V CDR1 and CDR2: DFQATT, SNEGSKA (reference sequence). V dropped 0 bases and J dropped 6 bases, with 15 bases sitting between them. CDR3 DNA: TGCAGTGCTAGAGAGAAGACAGGTTATGGTCAGCCCCAGCATTTT. This encodes CSAREKTGYGQPQHF.

The chain links TRBV2 to TRBJ2-7; 7 positions match TRBD2. Trimming cost V 3 bases and J 7 bases; bases outside gene matches: 12. This CDR3 contains 15 residues. Germline V gene lookup returns CDR1 SNHLY and CDR2 FYNNEI. This CDR3 reads CASSDRDYQTDEQYF. As DNA, the CDR3 is TGTGCCAGCAGTGACCGGGACTACCAGACCGATGAGCAGTACTTC.